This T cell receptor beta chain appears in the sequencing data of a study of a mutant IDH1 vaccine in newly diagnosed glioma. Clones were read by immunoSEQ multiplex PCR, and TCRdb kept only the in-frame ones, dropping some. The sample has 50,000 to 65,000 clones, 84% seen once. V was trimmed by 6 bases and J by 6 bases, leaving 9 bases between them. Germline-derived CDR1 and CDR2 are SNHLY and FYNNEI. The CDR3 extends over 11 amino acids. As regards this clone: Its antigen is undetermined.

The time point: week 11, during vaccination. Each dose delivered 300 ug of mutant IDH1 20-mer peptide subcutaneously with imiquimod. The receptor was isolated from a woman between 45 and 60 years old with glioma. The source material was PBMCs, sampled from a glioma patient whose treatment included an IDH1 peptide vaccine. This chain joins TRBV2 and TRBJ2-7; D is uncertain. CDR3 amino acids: CASSPYGEQYF. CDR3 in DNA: TGTGCCAGCAGCCCCTACGGCGAGCAGTACTTC.